This T cell receptor (beta chain) derives from a study of cytomegalovirus exposure and HLA in healthy donors. The PCR had 60 Vbeta and 13 Jbeta primers. The protocol was immunoSEQ multiplex PCR, while the TCRdb copy is restricted to in-frame clones and leaves out a portion. The data show around 140,000 clones, about 74% seen once. With respect to this clone: What it recognizes is unknown.

Study outcomes and limitations: In a later analysis, CMV-associated beta chains were mostly HLA-associated, it appeared. What a later analysis reportedly showed was that an Asian-associated ancestry cluster had fewer N-insertions than the approximately 670-donor mean. The authors confirmed in vitro that three CMV-associated chains were specific for CMV antigens. As was reported, the classifier diagnosed cytomegalovirus status with high specificity and sensitivity.

Trimming took off 1 base at V and 6 bases at J, with 21 bases between the two ends. The CDR3 contains 17 residues. Per germline, CDR1 SGHAT and CDR2 FQNNGV. The genes are TRBV11-2 and TRBJ1-1, with D possibly being TRBD1 (6 bases). This TCR came from a male donor in good health and CMV-seronegative. The sample consisted of PBMCs. CDR3 sequence (DNA): TGTGCCAGCAGCTTAGGAGAAAAGGGGCAGGGGATCCCTGAAGCTTTCTTT. It specifies CASSLGEKGQGIPEAFF.